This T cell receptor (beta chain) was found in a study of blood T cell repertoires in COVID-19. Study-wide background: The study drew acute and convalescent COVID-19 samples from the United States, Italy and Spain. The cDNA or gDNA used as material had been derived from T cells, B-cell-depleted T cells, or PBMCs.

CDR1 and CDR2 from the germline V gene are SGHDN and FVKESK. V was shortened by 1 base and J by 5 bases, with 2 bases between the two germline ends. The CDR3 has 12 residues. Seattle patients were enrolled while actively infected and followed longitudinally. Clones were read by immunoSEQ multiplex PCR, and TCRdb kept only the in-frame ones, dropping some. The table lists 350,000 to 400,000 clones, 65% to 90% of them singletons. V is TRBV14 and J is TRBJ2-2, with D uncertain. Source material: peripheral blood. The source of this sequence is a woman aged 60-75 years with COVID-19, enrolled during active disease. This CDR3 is CASSQVTGELFF. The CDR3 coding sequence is TGTGCCAGCAGCCAAGTAACCGGGGAGCTGTTTTTT.